One sample yielded the 9 T cell receptor beta chains listed below, sequenced in a study of T cells after yellow fever vaccination. Each CDR3 protein is one row after TCRdb ran MiXCR on the 5' RACE reads. This sample has 500,000 to 650,000 distinct CDR3 sequences, with about 12% found just once. The sequencing used PBMCs, collected on the day of the yellow fever booster vaccination. The receptors derive from a man aged 30-40 years who received the YFV17D yellow fever vaccine.

This clonotype appeared a few times. This chain connects TRBV29-1 to TRBJ2-1, with TRBD2 matching over 7 bases. With V trimmed by 5 bases and J by 4 bases, 8 bases remained unmatched. The germline gives CDR1 SQVTM, CDR2 ANQGSEA. This CDR3 spans 14 amino acids. CDR3 in amino acids: CSVRGGGSYNEQFF. The CDR3 region has the DNA TGCAGCGTTCGGGGCGGGGGATCATACAATGAGCAGTTCTTC.

This clonotype was picked up many times. The V and J genes are TRBV20-1 and TRBJ2-2; D is possibly TRBD1 (6 bases). Trimming left V 4 bases short and J 3 bases short, with 12 bases between. The CDR3 has 14 residues. Germline CDR1 and CDR2: DFQATT and SNEGSKA (reference sequence). This CDR3 reads CSAITHRDTGELFF. CDR3 bases: TGCAGTGCTATTACCCACAGGGACACCGGGGAGCTGTTTTTT.

This clonotype was observed a few times. The gene calls are TRBV6-7 and TRBJ2-1; tentatively, D is TRBD2 (6 bases). TRBV6-7 is marked as an open reading frame, function uncertain. Trimming took off 4 bases at V and 6 bases at J, with 16 bases between the two ends. The CDR3 runs to 15 residues. The CDR3 here is CASSLVEEGCNEQFF. The CDR3 nucleotides are TGTGCCAGCAGTTTAGTAGAGGAGGGTTGCAATGAGCAGTTCTTC.

The chain joins TRBV7-8 to TRBJ1-1; no reliable D call. The CDR3 extends over 15 amino acids. The ends were cut back, 4 bases at V and 1 base at J, with 13 bases in the middle. Germline V CDR1 and CDR2: SGHVS, FQNEAQ. As DNA, the CDR3 is TGTGCCAGCAGCTCAAAACCGGGATCGAACACTGAAGCTTTCTTT. It specifies CASSSKPGSNTEAFF. The complete variable domain, with remaining parts taken from reference TRBV7-8 and TRBJ1-1, reads GAGVSQSPRYKVAKRGQDVALRCDPISGHVSLFWYQQALGQGPEFLTYFQNEAQLDKSGLPSDRFFAERPEGSVSTLKIQRTQQEDSAVYLCASSSKPGSNTEAFFGQGTRLTVV.

The chain has TRBV6-5 and TRBJ1-1; D call uncertain. CDR1 is MNHEY and CDR2 is SVGAGI in the germline V gene. The CDR3 spans 15 residues. Trimming pared 2 bases from V and 0 bases from J, leaving 10 bases between. CDR3 sequence (DNA): TGTGCCAGCAGTTACGTGGCGCGAATGAACACTGAAGCTTTCTTT. Residues: CASSYVARMNTEAFF.

This clonotype was counted a few times. This chain connects TRBV19 to TRBJ1-1, with 7 bases lining up with TRBD1. J was trimmed by 4 bases and V by 8 bases; bases with no gene match: 13. The CDR3 loop spans 15 amino acids. Germline V gene lookup returns CDR1 LNHDA and CDR2 SQIVND (reference sequence). The CDR3 is CASQYHRQGGTEAFF. CDR3 in DNA: TGTGCCAGTCAATACCATCGACAGGGAGGCACTGAAGCTTTCTTT.

This clonotype was recorded many times. This chain connects TRBV5-1 to TRBJ1-5; D is unresolved. This CDR3 has 15 amino acids. V lost 4 bases and J 2 bases, leaving 13 bases between the germline ends. Looked up from germline, CDR1 is SGHRS and CDR2 is YFSETQ. CDR3 sequence: CASSPEGLGNQPQHF. For the CDR3, the DNA is TGCGCCAGCAGCCCCGAGGGCCTCGGCAATCAGCCCCAGCATTTT.

CDR3 in amino acids: CASSGGQGFSYEQYF. The DNA for the CDR3 is TGTGCCAGCAGTGGTGGACAGGGCTTTTCCTACGAGCAGTACTTC. The chain joins TRBV6-1 to TRBJ2-7, with 8 bases fitting TRBD1. The CDR3 spans 15 residues. Germline CDR1 is MNHNS and CDR2 is SASEGT. V lost 4 bases to trimming and J lost 1 base; unmatched junction nucleotides: 6.

V gene TRBV5-4 combines with J gene TRBJ2-7, with D perhaps matching TRBD2 (5 bases). The germline V and J ends were trimmed by 6 bases and 2 bases, with 18 bases remaining between them. The germline V gene has CDR1 SGHNT and CDR2 YYREEE (reference sequence). This CDR3 comprises 15 residues. The CDR3 nucleotides are TGTGCCAGCACGAGAGGGCGTTATGGAACCTACGAGCAGTACTTC. Residues: CASTRGRYGTYEQYF. Complete variable domain (other parts from reference TRBV5-4 and TRBJ2-7): ETGVTQSPTHLIKTRGQQVTLRCSSQSGHNTVSWYQQALGQGPQFIFQYYREEENGRGNFPPRFSGLQFPNYSSELNVNALELDDSALYLCASTRGRYGTYEQYFGPGTRLTVT.